Listed below are T cell receptor beta chains from one sample, sequenced in a study of blood T cell repertoires in COVID-19. Produced via immunoSEQ multiplex PCR; TCRdb's table is partial and in-frame only. The sample has 25,000 to 35,000 clones, roughly 80% seen once; the top ten hold around 7.9%. Sample: peripheral blood. These receptors all stem from a woman in her seventies with active or convalescent COVID-19. The CDR3 runs from the conserved cysteine through the conserved F or W. The order of the fields is clone size, V gene, J gene, D gene, CDR3 protein, CDR3 DNA. A D gene is named only where the DNA matches it firmly. Clone size is stated in some rows and not others, as once, few, many or a class when expanded.

clone size: .
V gene: TRBV10-1
J gene: TRBJ2-7
D gene: TRBD2
CDR3 protein: CASSPTGTSGGSYEQYF
CDR3 DNA: TGCGCCAGCAGCCCCACCGGGACTAGCGGGGGCTCCTACGAGCAGTACTTC

clone size: .
V gene: TRBV6-5
J gene: TRBJ2-1
D gene: .
CDR3 protein: CASNEQGNPNEQFF
CDR3 DNA: TGTGCCAGCAACGAACAGGGCAACCCCAATGAGCAGTTCTTC

clone size: .
V gene: TRBV10-3
J gene: TRBJ1-1
D gene: .
CDR3 protein: CAISDRTNTEAFF
CDR3 DNA: TGTGCCATCAGTGACAGAACGAACACTGAAGCTTTCTTT

clone size: .
V gene: TRBV6-2/TRBV6-3
J gene: TRBJ2-1
D gene: TRBD2
CDR3 protein: CASSYVGLAGVREHEQFF
CDR3 DNA: TGTGCCAGCAGTTACGTCGGACTAGCGGGAGTACGAGAGCATGAGCAGTTCTTC

clone size: .
V gene: TRBV7-9
J gene: TRBJ1-2
D gene: .
CDR3 protein: CASSFKQAYGYTF
CDR3 DNA: TGTGCCAGCAGCTTTAAACAGGCGTATGGCTACACCTTC

clone size: .
V gene: TRBV3-1/TRBV3-2
J gene: TRBJ2-2
D gene: .
CDR3 protein: CATFHRGRAANTGELFF
CDR3 DNA: TGTGCCACCTTTCACCGAGGCAGGGCAGCGAACACCGGGGAGCTGTTTTTT

clone size: .
V gene: TRBV19
J gene: TRBJ2-1
D gene: .
CDR3 protein: CASSTQGGYNEQFF
CDR3 DNA: TGTGCCAGTAGTACACAGGGTGGCTACAATGAGCAGTTCTTC

clone size: .
V gene: TRBV19
J gene: TRBJ2-7
D gene: TRBD2
CDR3 protein: CASSIIAGAPYEQYF
CDR3 DNA: TGTGCCAGTAGTATAATAGCGGGTGCCCCTTACGAGCAGTACTTC

clone size: .
V gene: TRBV11-1
J gene: TRBJ2-1
D gene: .
CDR3 protein: CASSLGEGDEQFF
CDR3 DNA: TGTGCCAGCAGCTTAGGGGAGGGGGATGAGCAGTTCTTC

clone size: .
V gene: TRBV18
J gene: TRBJ1-6
D gene: TRBD1
CDR3 protein: CASSPQGARNSPLHF
CDR3 DNA: TGTGCCAGCTCCCCCCAGGGGGCGAGAAATTCACCCCTCCACTTT

clone size: .
V gene: TRBV14
J gene: TRBJ1-2
D gene: .
CDR3 protein: CASSQGLYRQPNYGYTF
CDR3 DNA: TGTGCCAGCAGCCAAGGATTGTACCGACAGCCTAACTATGGCTACACCTTC

clone size: .
V gene: TRBV5-4
J gene: TRBJ1-2
D gene: TRBD1
CDR3 protein: CASSLQGVAGYTF
CDR3 DNA: TGTGCCAGCAGCTTGCAGGGGGTGGCTGGCTACACCTTC

clone size: few
V gene: TRBV7-6
J gene: TRBJ2-7
D gene: TRBD1
CDR3 protein: CASSPRTGAYEQYF
CDR3 DNA: TGTGCCAGCAGCCCGCGGACAGGCGCCTACGAGCAGTACTTC

clone size: .
V gene: TRBV27
J gene: TRBJ1-5
D gene: .
CDR3 protein: CASRSSGLSNQPQHF
CDR3 DNA: TGTGCCAGCAGGTCCTCAGGGTTATCCAATCAGCCCCAGCATTTT

clone size: .
V gene: TRBV5-1
J gene: TRBJ2-7
D gene: TRBD1
CDR3 protein: CASRSQGASYEQYF
CDR3 DNA: TGCGCCAGCAGATCACAGGGGGCCTCCTACGAGCAGTACTTC

clone size: once
V gene: TRBV19
J gene: TRBJ2-3
D gene: .
CDR3 protein: CASRASRLGGITDTQYF
CDR3 DNA: TGTGCCAGTAGGGCATCCCGACTAGGAGGGATCACAGATACGCAGTATTTT

clone size: .
V gene: TRBV28
J gene: TRBJ1-1
D gene: .
CDR3 protein: CATHSQVNTEAFF
CDR3 DNA: TGTGCCACACACTCCCAGGTGAACACTGAAGCTTTCTTT

clone size: few
V gene: TRBV7-2
J gene: TRBJ2-1
D gene: .
CDR3 protein: CASSFPGKGDNEQFF
CDR3 DNA: TGTGCCAGCAGCTTTCCAGGGAAGGGGGACAATGAGCAGTTCTTC